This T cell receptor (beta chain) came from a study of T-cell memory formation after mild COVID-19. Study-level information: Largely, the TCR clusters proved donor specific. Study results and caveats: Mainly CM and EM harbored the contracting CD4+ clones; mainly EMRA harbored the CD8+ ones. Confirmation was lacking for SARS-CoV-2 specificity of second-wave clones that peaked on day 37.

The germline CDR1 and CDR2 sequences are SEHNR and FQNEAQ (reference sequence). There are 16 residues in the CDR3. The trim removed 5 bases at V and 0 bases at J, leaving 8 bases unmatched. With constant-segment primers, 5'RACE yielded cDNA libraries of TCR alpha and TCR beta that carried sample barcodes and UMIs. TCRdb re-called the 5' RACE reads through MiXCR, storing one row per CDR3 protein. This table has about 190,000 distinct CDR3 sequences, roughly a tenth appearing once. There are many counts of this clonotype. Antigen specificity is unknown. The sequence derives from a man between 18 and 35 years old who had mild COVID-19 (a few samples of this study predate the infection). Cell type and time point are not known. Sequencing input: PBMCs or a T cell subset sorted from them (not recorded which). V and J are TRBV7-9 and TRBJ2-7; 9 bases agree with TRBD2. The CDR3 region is CASSTGTSTYSYEQYF. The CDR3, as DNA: TGTGCCAGCAGCACCGGGACTAGCACTTACTCCTACGAGCAGTACTTC.